This TCR beta chain derives from a study of CD8+CD57+ T cells in acquired aplastic anemia. For the study at large: Sorting CD4+ and CD8+ cells gave DNA averaging roughly 3.2 ug. The study obtained 10 million to 12 million reads on average for CD4+ cells from healthy donors. Study results and limitations: There were roughly 30 CD8+ CDR3 sequences that occurred in both patients and controls.

Trimming at V came to 3 bases and at J to 8 bases, leaving 2 bases not matched to a gene. Germline CDR1 reads SGHRS; CDR2 reads YFSETQ. This CDR3 region has 13 residues. Genomic DNA, serving as template, underwent TCR beta VDJ and CDR3 profiling. Using its own MiXCR run on the reads, TCRdb lists one record per CDR3 protein. The data show roughly 170,000 distinct CDR3 sequences, 50% to 75% seen once. This clonotype has just a few counts. Its antigen is still unknown. The sample consisted of sorted CD4+, CD8+, or CD8+CD57+ T cells (not recorded which) from PBMCs. The clonotype comes from a human donor in good health. This chain links TRBV5-1 with TRBJ1-6; 7 bases match TRBD1. The CDR3 region is CASSSTGDSPLHF. The DNA for the CDR3 is TGCGCCAGCAGCTCTACAGGGGATTCACCCCTCCACTTT.